This is a list of T cell receptor beta chains from one sample in a study of blood T cell repertoires in COVID-19. This table comes from immunoSEQ multiplex PCR, and its TCRdb copy is limited to in-frame clones, with some not included. This table holds 200,000 to 300,000 clones, around 84% found once. The material sequenced was peripheral blood. These TCRs come from a man aged 60 to 75 with acute or convalescent COVID-19. The CDR3 runs from the conserved cysteine through the conserved F or W. Fields, in order: D gene, clone size, V gene, CDR3 protein. D genes are given only for firm matches. Expanded clones are given a class, and other clones once, few, many or no size at all.

TRBD1 | . | TRBV27 | CASSAGQGRVQYF
TRBD1 | . | TRBV19 | CASSTLGQGGYEQYF
. | . | TRBV21-1 | CASSNSGQSSYEQYF
. | once | TRBV5-6 | CASSRTVNTGELFF
. | once | TRBV24-1 | CATSDETRVGELFF
TRBD1 | . | TRBV29-1 | CSVLRTGGRETQYF
. | once | TRBV11-2 | CASSTLEVLASTDTQYF
. | . | TRBV7-9 | CASSYAGRETQYF
. | . | TRBV5-1 | CASSLGTNTDTQYF
. | . | TRBV20-1 | CSASGSSTGEQYF
TRBD1 | once | TRBV9 | CASSIGGGTGNEQFF
. | . | TRBV7-2 | CAVGGGGTDTQYF
. | few | TRBV10-3 | CAISETGNIEPQHF
TRBD2 | . | TRBV4-1 | CASSRPGTSGNNEQFF
TRBD1 | . | TRBV19 | CASSIRQGATGANVLTF
. | . | TRBV23-1 | CASKGAGGNEQFF
. | . | TRBV7-9 | CASSPGPGASNQPQHF
. | . | TRBV11-2 | CASSFAGGSSPLHF
TRBD2 | . | TRBV4-3 | CASSQGFRTSGNHEQFF
TRBD1 | . | TRBV6-2/TRBV6-3 | CASRPSVGTVGETGELFF
TRBD1 | . | TRBV6-5 | CASSQWTGGNGYTF
TRBD2 | . | TRBV9 | CASSEGTSGRETQYF
. | . | TRBV5-1 | CASRQIAGTDTQYF
. | many | TRBV7-2 | CASSSHTRLTNTGELFF
. | . | TRBV19 | CASKRAAERYEQYF
TRBD2 | . | TRBV3-1/TRBV3-2 | CASSRGLAGAYYEQYF
TRBD1 | few | TRBV2 | CASRGTGNNSPLHF
. | . | TRBV11-2 | CASSLGIVSGANVLTF
TRBD1 | . | TRBV19 | CASRDRGHPSNEQFF
. | . | TRBV9 | CASSVEGGYNEQFF
. | . | TRBV27 | CASSRTAGETQYF
. | . | TRBV3-1/TRBV3-2 | CASSQMAPGTQYF
TRBD2 | . | TRBV7-3 | CASSLQVAGEETQYF
TRBD1 | . | TRBV12-5 | CASGRQGNEQFF
TRBD2 | once | TRBV3-1/TRBV3-2 | CASSQALAGQETQYF
. | . | TRBV10-3 | CAITGGSNYGYTF
TRBD1 | . | TRBV29-1 | CSAGTVAYEQYF
. | . | TRBV21-1 | CASSRWAPHRGLAKNIQYF